The rows below give T cell receptor beta chains drawn from one sample of a study of CD8 T cells in ankylosing spondylitis. Each CDR3 protein gets one entry after TCRdb re-called the 5' RACE reads with MiXCR. Among some 90,000 distinct CDR3 sequences, roughly 27% were seen once, and the ten largest hold approximately 59%. Sequencing was done on a sample of blood, either unsorted or a sorted T cell fraction (not recorded which). These receptors came from a male donor with ankylosing spondylitis or in good health (not recorded which). The CDR3 runs from the conserved cysteine through the conserved F or W. Fields, in order: clone size, J gene, V gene, D gene, CDR3 DNA, CDR3 protein. The D gene is left open where the match is weak. Clone size appears in some rows only: once, few, many, or a class for an expanded clone.

few | TRBJ1-1 | TRBV20-1 | NA | TGCAGTGCTCGAAATGACCGCCCCCGGGGCACTGAAGCTTTCTTT | CSARNDRPRGTEAFF
many | TRBJ2-3 | TRBV20-1 | TRBD1 | TGCAGTGCGAGCGACAGGGATCCAGATACGCAGTATTTT | CSASDRDPDTQYF
NA | TRBJ2-3 | TRBV4-1 | TRBD2 | TGCGCCAGCAGCCAACTGCTGACTAGCGGGAGGGGAGATACGCAGTATTTT | CASSQLLTSGRGDTQYF
NA | TRBJ2-7 | TRBV12-3/TRBV12-4 | TRBD1 | TGTGCCAGCAGGGCCGCCCCGGGACAGGGCAGCTCCTACGAGCAGTACTTC | CASRAAPGQGSSYEQYF
NA | TRBJ1-4 | TRBV5-1 | NA | TGCGCCAGCAGCTCGGACGGGGGAGTTGAAAAACTGTTTTTT | CASSSDGGVEKLFF
NA | TRBJ2-5 | TRBV7-2 | NA | TGTGCCAGCAGCTTACGAGGGTACCAAGAGACCCAGTACTTC | CASSLRGYQETQYF
NA | TRBJ2-7 | TRBV7-2 | NA | TGTGCCAGCAGCTTATGGTGGGGCAGTGGGAGCGGCGAGCAGTACTTC | CASSLWWGSGSGEQYF
NA | TRBJ1-2 | TRBV28 | NA | TGTGCCAGCAACATCGGGGGGTCAGGGAGCTATGGCTACACCTTC | CASNIGGSGSYGYTF
many | TRBJ2-7 | TRBV5-1 | NA | TGCGCCAGCAGCCGGGACAACTACGAGCAGTACTTC | CASSRDNYEQYF
few | TRBJ2-2 | TRBV29-1 | NA | TGCAGCGTCATGCCTCAGGGAGGGGAGCTGTTTTTT | CSVMPQGGELFF
NA | TRBJ1-4 | TRBV5-1 | NA | TGCGCCAGCAGCTGGACGACTAATGAAAAACTGTTTTTT | CASSWTTNEKLFF
few | TRBJ2-3 | TRBV5-1 | TRBD1 | TGCGCCAGCAGCCTACGACAGGGTAGCACAGATACGCAGTATTTT | CASSLRQGSTDTQYF
NA | TRBJ2-1 | TRBV7-2 | TRBD2 | TGTGCCAGCAGCTTAAGTATAGGGAGGGCCTATGAGCAGTTCTTC | CASSLSIGRAYEQFF
NA | TRBJ2-5 | TRBV2 | TRBD2 | TGTGCCACCAGGACTAGCGGAGAGACCCAGTACTTC | CATRTSGETQYF
NA | TRBJ2-5 | TRBV3-1 | NA | TGTGCCAGCAGCCAAGATTCCCCTTGGGCGGTCCAAGAGACCCAGTACTTC | CASSQDSPWAVQETQYF
NA | TRBJ2-1 | TRBV12-3/TRBV12-4 | NA | TGTGCCAGCAGTTTAACCAGCAATGAGCAGTTCTTC | CASSLTSNEQFF